Listed here are 5 T cell receptor beta chains from one sample, sequenced in a study of blood T cell repertoires in COVID-19. Sequencing was performed with immunoSEQ multiplex PCR; in TCRdb, only in-frame clones are kept and a portion is missing. Here the sample spans about 180,000 clones, approximately 82% being singletons. Sequencing input: PBMCs or T cells enriched from blood (not recorded which). The source is a man aged 50-59 years who had recovered from COVID-19.

CDR3: CASSLRTVSSPLHF. As DNA, the CDR3 is TGTGCCAGCAGTCTCAGGACAGTGAGTTCCCCCCTCCACTTT. The V and J genes are TRBV6-5 and TRBJ1-6, with D possibly being TRBD1 (6 bases). This CDR3 has 14 residues. V dropped 5 bases and J dropped 13 bases, with 18 bases sitting between them. The germline V gene encodes CDR1 MNHEY and CDR2 SVGAGI.

This clone appeared a few times. The rearrangement links TRBV29-1 to TRBJ1-2, with D possibly TRBD1 on 6 matching bases. V gave up 7 bases and J gave up 7 bases, with 16 bases separating them. Germline CDR1 and CDR2: SQVTM and ANQGSEA. The CDR3 has 12 residues. The CDR3 coding sequence is TGCAGCGCCTCAAACAGGGTGGGTGGCTACACCTTC. Translation: CSASNRVGGYTF.

The chain links TRBV6-4 to TRBJ2-1, with 9 bases identical to TRBD2. V dropped 2 bases and J dropped 7; count of bases not matched to a gene: 6. This CDR3 contains 15 residues. Germline V gives CDR1 MRHNA, CDR2 SNTAGT. The CDR3 spells CASSDGASGANEQFF. The CDR3 DNA reads TGTGCCAGCAGTGACGGGGCTAGCGGGGCAAATGAGCAGTTCTTC.

This clone was seen at least ten times. This chain uses TRBV25-1 with TRBJ1-2; D gene ambiguous. Trimming pared 4 bases from V and 8 bases from J, leaving 17 bases between. CDR1 and CDR2 from the germline V gene are MGHDK and SYGVNS. The CDR3 contains 14 residues. The CDR3 spells CASSAPGGGLGYTF. CDR3 in DNA: TGTGCCAGCAGTGCGCCCGGAGGAGGGCTAGGCTACACCTTC.

This clone was observed a handful of times. This chain uses TRBV30 with TRBJ1-4, with no clear D. This CDR3 has 12 amino acids. The germline V gene encodes CDR1 GTSNPN and CDR2 SVGIG (reference sequence). Trimming cost V 0 bases and J 8 bases, with 7 bases left between them. The chain's CDR3 is CAWSVREEKLFF. The CDR3 DNA reads TGTGCCTGGAGTGTAAGGGAGGAAAAACTGTTTTTT.